This T cell receptor (beta chain) appears in the sequencing data of a study of radiation and T cells in renal cell carcinoma (dated by TCRdb to 2020 to 2022). About the investigation overall: The samples were obtained from a clinical trial, where primary renal cell carcinomas were treated with 15 Gy stereotactic body radiation therapy and then removed by nephrectomy 4 weeks afterward. In the 53 samples combined, 4 million to 5 million unique CDR3 nucleotide sequences were found, encoding roughly 2,500,000 unique CDR3 amino acid sequences. In total, approximately 55 samples, comprising around 25 tumors and some 27 peripheral blood samples, were subjected to TCR beta sequencing.

To note about this clone: Its binding antigen is unknown. No base quality values were provided; no much bigger clone lies one nucleotide off.

Points the paper makes about the study in general: Top tumor clonotypes rose in blood from baseline to 2 weeks post-radiation, then contracted by 4 weeks, suggesting transient expansion of tumor-resident clones. Dynamics of the blood repertoire were not tracked past 4 weeks after treatment. Because the trial had a single-armed design, the trial could not examine how radiation dose or scheduling affected the TCR repertoire. Because pretreatment tumor biopsies were not available, the baseline intratumoral presence of clonotypes could not be determined.

From a lookup of the germline V gene, CDR1 and CDR2 are ENHRY and SYGVKD. CDR3 length: 15 amino acids, cysteine to phenylalanine. Left in the record is the CDR3 DNA by itself, 45 bases read in frame from the first base. A distance of 10 bases separates the germline ends of V and J, which lose 0 bases and 2 bases respectively. TCR beta libraries were generated from genomic DNA with the immunoSEQ kit, following the manufacturer's recommendations. Library preparation used a first multiplex PCR with proprietary primers, then a second PCR adding unique barcodes, with bead cleanups after each round. A positive control reaction and a negative control reaction, both provided in the kit, were run with every batch of samples. The final libraries underwent checking on an Agilent 4200 TapeStation D1000 ScreenTape, volumetric pooling, and quantification by qPCR. Sequencing was performed on an Illumina NextSeq500 with a MidOutput 150-cycle cartridge, and 156 Read1 and 15 Index1 cycles were run with kit custom primers. The pooled library was loaded at 0.95 to 1 pM with about 20% PhiX control spiked in. In the authors' own workflow: The vendor-processed data were analyzed in R, and a clonotype was defined as all T cells that share the same CDR3 nucleotide sequence. In the clone abundance analyses, frequencies in each sample were normalized to that sample's 10,000 most abundant clones. Before analysis, public T cell clones were removed, and these numbered fewer than six per sample on average. Tumor-enriched clonotypes and baseline blood-enriched clonotypes were defined as those with an abundance difference of at least 32-fold between compartments. A beta-binomial differential abundance model was applied to find clonotypes that expanded or contracted between blood time points. Tumor-blood repertoire similarity was measured with the Baroni-Urbani and Buser coefficient, and group comparisons used two-tailed Wilcoxon tests in R. Here the immuneACCESS table is served through TCRdb, limited to in-frame sequences with V and J called. Missing clones are a known gap in these copies; in checked studies unresolved V genes cover under half, and the rest lacks a known reason. The V and J calls and clone size were taken over from that table, and D and trimming were inferred from the DNA. The sample table holds approximately 120,000 clones, of which approximately 85% were seen once. The ten largest clonotypes hold roughly 5% of the sample.

According to the study, the label for this sample's time point signals: blood 2 weeks post-SBRT. The sample's treatment or condition label, decoded: 15 Gy SBRT to primary tumor, nephrectomy 4 weeks later. Serial peripheral blood from radiation-treated patients was sampled at baseline, 2 weeks and 4 weeks after SBRT to track tumor-enriched clonotypes. Every patient had renal cell carcinoma of clear cell pathology. The QIAamp DNA Blood Mini Kit (Qiagen) was used to prepare genomic DNA for TCR sequencing. Samples were included in the analyses only if all quality control checks were passed. This chain joins TRBV10-3 to TRBJ1-1, and the D gene may be TRBD1, 6 bases matching. The sequence derives from a man aged 50-59 years with renal cell carcinoma. Here the sequenced sample was blood, taken from a patient whose treatment included radiotherapy and nephrectomy. The sequence in DNA is TGTGCCATCAGTGAGTCTAGGGGGGAAAACACTGAAGCTTTCTTT. This yields the protein CAISESRGENTEAFF.